At least ten counts were recorded for the clone carrying this TCR beta chain. The data originate from a study of breast tumors, draining lymph nodes, adjacent tissues. The lymph nodes were axillary draining lymph nodes from breast cancer patients. TCRdb called the multiplex PCR reads again in MiXCR, with one record for every CDR3 protein. Among roughly 130,000 distinct CDR3 sequences listed, 15% to 20% were seen once. The germline CDR1 and CDR2 sequences are SGHRS and YFSETQ. The CDR3 consists of 17 residues. V was clipped by 4 bases and J by 3 bases, with 20 bases between them. Sequencing was carried out using axillary lymph node tissue. The V gene is TRBV5-1, the J gene TRBJ1-3; D gene ambiguous. The source is a female donor with breast cancer. Some clones in this sample may be carry-over from other donors' samples. Here the CDR3 reads CASSPGDTAWSGNTIYF. The DNA of the CDR3 is TGCGCCAGCAGCCCTGGTGACACCGCATGGAGTGGAAACACCATATATTTT.